Listed here are 23 T cell receptor beta chains from one sample, sequenced in a study of shared clonotypes between healthy human individuals. In the naive CD8 group, cells lacked CD45RO and were positively selected for CCR7, so terminally differentiated effector memory CD45RA+ cells were left out. Assay: immunoSEQ multiplex PCR; the TCRdb copy retains only in-frame clones and omits some. The sample lists a few million clones, around 93% seen once, with approximately 1.7% in the top ten. Sequencing was performed on naive CD8+ T cells from PBMCs. These receptors were obtained from a man younger than 30 in good health. Some clones in this sample may be carry-over from other donors' samples.

The rearrangement links TRBV5-8 to TRBJ1-5; perhaps TRBD1 as D (6 bases). The CDR3 covers 15 residues. The germline V gene has CDR1 SGHTS and CDR2 YDEGEE. The V and J ends lost 4 bases and 0 bases respectively, with 11 bases between them. The CDR3 DNA reads TGTGCCAGCAGCATACAGGGCTATAGCAATCAGCCCCAGCATTTT. This sequence encodes CASSIQGYSNQPQHF.

This clone appeared a single time. CDR3 DNA sequence: TGTGCCAGCAGCGGCGGGACGTCCTCGTCGAATGAGCAGTTCTTC. This sequence encodes CASSGGTSSSNEQFF. V is TRBV7-8 and J is TRBJ2-1; weak D call: TRBD2 (6 bases). CDR3 size: 15 residues. Between the trimmed V and J ends, which lost 5 bases and 7 bases, there was a span of 18 bases. Germline V gene sequence: CDR1 SGHVS, CDR2 FQNEAQ. The variable domain in full, completed from reference TRBV7-8 and TRBJ2-1, reads GAGVSQSPRYKVAKRGQDVALRCDPISGHVSLFWYQQALGQGPEFLTYFQNEAQLDKSGLPSDRFFAERPEGSVSTLKIQRTQQEDSAVYLCASSGGTSSSNEQFFGPGTRLTVL.

This clone was counted a single time. V is TRBV6-5 and J is TRBJ1-1; D is ambiguous. V dropped 4 bases and J dropped 1 base, with 13 bases sitting between them. The CDR3 has 15 residues. CDR1 and CDR2 from the germline V gene are MNHEY and SVGAGI. CDR3 coding DNA: TGTGCCAGCAGTTCTCGGCGGGAGGGGAACACTGAAGCTTTCTTT. This codes for CASSSRREGNTEAFF.

The rearrangement links TRBV27 to TRBJ2-3; TRBD1 matches at 9 bases. The CDR3 covers 17 residues. The trim removed 4 bases at V and 0 bases at J, leaving 8 bases unmatched. Germline CDR1 reads MNHEY; CDR2 reads SMNVEV (reference sequence). DNA for the CDR3: TGTGCCAGCAGTTCGAACAGGGGGCTACACAGCACAGATACGCAGTATTTT. Amino acid sequence: CASSSNRGLHSTDTQYF.

This clone has more than one count but fewer than ten. The V and J genes are TRBV4-2 and TRBJ1-1, with D possibly TRBD1 on 5 matching bases. Germline V gene lookup returns CDR1 LGHNA and CDR2 YNFKEQ. The V end was cut by 3 bases, the J end by 4 bases, with 12 bases between. The CDR3 runs 14 residues. In DNA form, the CDR3 reads TGTGCCAGCAGCCAGATGCGGGGCATCACTGAAGCTTTCTTT. Protein sequence: CASSQMRGITEAFF.

The V and J genes are TRBV27 and TRBJ2-7; 12 bases map to TRBD2. The V gene's germline CDR1 is MNHEY and CDR2 SMNVEV (reference sequence). With 5 bases clipped from V and 4 bases from J, the junction kept 6 bases outside the gene matches. This CDR3 is built from 15 residues. The CDR3 DNA follows: TGTGCCAGCAGTGGCAGGACTAGCGGGGTATACGAGCAGTACTTC. This translates into CASSGRTSGVYEQYF.

The sample holds one count of this clone. The chain recombines TRBV11-2 with TRBJ1-4, with a weak D call TRBD1 (5 bases). The CDR3 is made up of 14 amino acids. Germline V gene data show CDR1 as SGHAT and CDR2 as FQNNGV. Trimming shortened V by 3 bases and J by 5 bases, and 10 bases separated the two germline ends. CDR3 nucleotide sequence: TGTGCCAGCAGCTTGAGACAGAGGAATGAAAAACTGTTTTTT. This encodes CASSLRQRNEKLFF.

The chain carries TRBV10-3 and TRBJ2-7; maybe TRBD2 (5 bases). CDR1 is ENHRY, CDR2 SYGVKD, per germline. The CDR3 spans 16 residues. Trimming pared 0 bases from V and 1 base from J, leaving 13 bases between. The CDR3, as DNA: TGTGCCATCAGTGAGTCGGGAGCGACCGCTTCCTACGAGCAGTACTTC. Translated: CAISESGATASYEQYF.

This chain joins TRBV4-3 and TRBJ2-7, with 10 nucleotides matching TRBD1. The CDR3 has 14 residues. V lost 3 bases to trimming and J lost 5 bases; unmatched junction nucleotides: 4. The germline V gene has CDR1 LGHNA and CDR2 YSLEER. Here the CDR3 DNA reads TGCGCCAGCAGCCACGGACAGGGGGTGGACGAGCAGTACTTC. Translating gives CASSHGQGVDEQYF.

This clone was counted a single time. V gene TRBV11-2 combines with J gene TRBJ1-3; possibly TRBD1 for D (5 bases). Germline V CDR1 and CDR2: SGHAT, FQNNGV. Trimming cost V 0 bases and J 3 bases, with 12 bases left between them. The CDR3 consists of 16 residues. CDR3 residues: CASSLDDRRYGNTIYF. In DNA, the CDR3 is TGTGCCAGCAGCTTAGACGACAGACGCTATGGAAACACCATATATTTT.

The chain joins TRBV7-9 to TRBJ2-7, with D unresolved. The CDR3 contains 12 residues. Germline V gives CDR1 SEHNR, CDR2 FQNEAQ (reference sequence). Trimming shortened V by 7 bases and J by 3 bases, and 10 bases separated the two germline ends. Here the CDR3 DNA reads TGTGCCAGCACGAACGGAGTCTACGAGCAGTACTTC. Amino acid sequence: CASTNGVYEQYF.

J is TRBJ2-3 and V is TRBV9; 8 bases align to TRBD2. Germline CDR1 and CDR2: SGDLS and YYNGEE. CDR3 size: 17 residues. V was clipped by 4 bases and J by 2 bases; unmatched bases: 12. CDR3 sequence reads: CASSTTALAENTDTQYF. In DNA, the CDR3 is TGTGCCAGCAGCACAACCGCACTAGCGGAAAACACAGATACGCAGTATTTT.

This rearrangement joins TRBV6-1 to TRBJ2-7; D may be TRBD1 (5 bases). The CDR3 length is 12 residues. V dropped 10 bases and J dropped 4 bases, with 14 bases sitting between them. From germline, CDR1 is MNHNS and CDR2 SASEGT. CDR3 bases: TGTGCCACCTTCGACAGTCAATACGAGCAGTACTTC. Its translation is CATFDSQYEQYF.

The rearrangement joins TRBV5-6 to TRBJ2-4; TRBD2 matches at 8 bases. J gave up 8 bases and V 2 bases, and 6 bases lay outside the gene matches. In germline, CDR1 is SGHDT, CDR2 YYEEEE. The CDR3 is made up of 14 amino acids. CDR3 protein: CASSLSGSTDIQYF. In DNA form, the CDR3 reads TGTGCCAGCAGCTTAAGCGGGAGCACGGACATTCAGTACTTC. The full variable domain, in which reference TRBV5-6 and TRBJ2-4 provide the parts outside the CDR3, is DAGVTQSPTHLIKTRGQQVTLRCSPKSGHDTVSWYQQALGQGPQFIFQYYEEEERQRGNFPDRFSGHQFPNYSSELNVNALLLGDSALYLCASSLSGSTDIQYFGAGTRLSVL.

The chain links TRBV28 to TRBJ2-1; D is perhaps TRBD1 (5 bases). V was clipped by 1 base and J by 7 bases, with 11 bases between them. The CDR3 has 14 amino acids. From germline, CDR1 is MDHEN and CDR2 SYDVKM. The CDR3 DNA is TGTGCCAGCAGTTTATATCAGGGAATGAATGAGCAGTTCTTC. Translated: CASSLYQGMNEQFF.

This clone was detected only once. The chain recombines TRBV2 with TRBJ2-5; the match to TRBD1 covers 7 bases. There are 13 residues in the CDR3. The ends lost 6 bases at V and 2 bases at J; junction bases unmatched: 3. CDR1 is SNHLY and CDR2 is FYNNEI in the germline V gene. The CDR3 nucleotides are TGTGCCAGCAGCAGACAGGGTCAAGAGACCCAGTACTTC. As protein: CASSRQGQETQYF. Supplemented by reference TRBV2 and TRBJ2-5, the full variable domain reads EPEVTQTPSHQVTQMGQEVILRCVPISNHLYFYWYRQILGQKVEFLVSFYNNEISEKSEIFDDQFSVERPDGSNFTLKIRSTKLEDSAMYFCASSRQGQETQYFGPGTRLLVL.

This rearrangement joins TRBV19 to TRBJ2-7; 7 bases align to TRBD1. Per the germline V gene, CDR1 is LNHDA and CDR2 is SQIVND (reference sequence). Trimming removed 6 bases from V and 4 bases from J; junction bases left unmatched: 6. This CDR3 has 13 amino acids. The CDR3 reads CASRSGQSYEQYF. CDR3 coding DNA: TGTGCCAGTAGGTCGGGACAGTCTTACGAGCAGTACTTC.

The chain couples TRBV27 to TRBJ2-1, with no clear D. V lost 4 bases and J lost 0, with 16 bases in between. The CDR3 totals 17 residues. Germline V gene sequence: CDR1 MNHEY, CDR2 SMNVEV (reference sequence). The DNA of the CDR3 is TGTGCCAGCAGTTACCTCAATGGTCCTCGCTCCTACAATGAGCAGTTCTTC. Its translation: CASSYLNGPRSYNEQFF.

The rearrangement links TRBV4-3 to TRBJ1-1; 8 nucleotides agree with TRBD1. The germline CDR1 and CDR2 sequences are LGHNA and YSLEER. Trimming removed 1 base from V and 0 bases from J; junction bases left unmatched: 4. This CDR3 spans 16 amino acids. CDR3 protein: CASSQVLQGVNTEAFF. CDR3 in DNA: TGCGCCAGCAGCCAAGTTTTACAGGGGGTGAACACTGAAGCTTTCTTT.

This clone turned up a few times. This chain links TRBV27 with TRBJ2-7, with TRBD1 matching over 7 bases. After removal of 5 bases from V and 1 base from J, the junction contained 5 bases not matched to a gene. Germline-derived CDR1 and CDR2 are MNHEY and SMNVEV (reference sequence). The CDR3 is 14 amino acids. The CDR3 loop reads CASSLGTESYEQYF. DNA for the CDR3: TGTGCCAGCAGTCTAGGGACAGAATCCTACGAGCAGTACTTC.

The chain employs TRBV4-3 and TRBJ1-1; D might be TRBD1 (6 bases). V lost 3 bases and J lost 3, with 11 bases in between. The germline V gene has CDR1 LGHNA and CDR2 YSLEER. The CDR3 sequence is 14 residues long. CDR3: CASSQRGAYTEAFF. For the CDR3, the DNA is TGCGCCAGCAGCCAGAGGGGGGCGTACACTGAAGCTTTCTTT.

The V call is TRBV28, the J call TRBJ2-7; TRBD1 aligns across 8 bases. Per the germline V gene, CDR1 is MDHEN and CDR2 is SYDVKM. The CDR3 runs 12 residues. Here the CDR3 reads CGTGPEFYEQYF. The CDR3 coding sequence is TGTGGGACAGGGCCGGAATTCTACGAGCAGTACTTC.

About this clone itself: At one end the junction does not follow the germline gene, possibly because of a read error. V gene TRBV27 combines with J gene TRBJ2-7; TRBD2 might be the D (5 bases). This CDR3 is built from 14 residues. CDR1 is MNHEY and CDR2 is SMNVEV in the germline V gene (reference sequence). The CDR3 DNA is TGTGCCAGCAGTTTAACGGGAAGCGGTGGAGAGCGGTACTTC. This codes for CASSLTGSGGERYF.